These 20 T cell receptor beta chains share one sample of origin, sequenced in a study of CD8 T cells in ankylosing spondylitis. MiXCR, run by TCRdb on the 5' RACE reads, gives a single entry per CDR3 protein. The data show 250,000 or so distinct CDR3 sequences, 8% to 11% seen once. Sequenced input: blood, either unsorted or a sorted T cell fraction (not recorded which). The source is a male donor with ankylosing spondylitis or in good health (not recorded which).

At least ten counts were recorded for this clonotype. The rearrangement links TRBV30 to TRBJ1-4; D unclear. The germline V gene encodes CDR1 GTSNPN and CDR2 SVGIG (reference sequence). V lost 2 bases and J lost 8, with 9 bases in between. CDR3 length: 12 amino acids. DNA of the CDR3: TGTGCCTGGAGTTTCCTAAACGAAAAACTGTTTTTT. Translated, it gives CAWSFLNEKLFF.

Ten or more counts support this clonotype. J is TRBJ2-1 and V is TRBV5-1; 8 nucleotides line up with TRBD2. CDR1 is SGHRS, CDR2 YFSETQ, per germline. The V and J ends lost 2 bases and 7 bases, in that order; junction bases with no gene match: 8. The CDR3 contains 15 residues. Here the CDR3 DNA reads TGCGCCAGCAGCTTCGCCGGGGGGGAAGGGAATGAGCAGTTCTTC. Amino acids: CASSFAGGEGNEQFF.

The chain links TRBV6-2 or TRBV6-3 to TRBJ2-2, with TRBD1 as a possible D gene (6 bases). The CDR3 is 14 amino acids. The V end was cut by 4 bases, the J end by 5 bases, with 11 bases between. Germline V CDR1 and CDR2: MNHEY, SVGEGT. This CDR3 is CASSFNRETGELFF. The CDR3 nucleotides are TGTGCCAGCAGTTTCAACAGGGAGACCGGGGAGCTGTTTTTT.

This clonotype was counted many times. The chain recombines TRBV5-1 with TRBJ2-7, with 9 bases lining up with TRBD1. Trimming took 4 bases from V and 4 from J; bases not matched to a gene: 15. Germline assignment: CDR1 SGHRS and CDR2 YFSETQ. This CDR3 is 17 amino acids long. CDR3 nucleotide sequence: TGCGCCAGCAGCCAAGGGACAGGGCAGATGCATCCATACGAGCAGTACTTC. Residues: CASSQGTGQMHPYEQYF. The entire variable domain, with the rest obtained from reference TRBV5-1 and TRBJ2-7, is as follows: KAGVTQTPRYLIKTRGQQVTLSCSPISGHRSVSWYQQTPGQGLQFLFEYFSETQRNKGNFPGRFSGRQFSNSRSEMNVSTLELGDSALYLCASSQGTGQMHPYEQYFGPGTRLTVT.

This clonotype was seen at least ten times. This chain connects TRBV28 to TRBJ2-5; D not resolved. V gave up 1 base and J gave up 5 bases, with 8 bases separating them. The CDR3 is 13 residues long. From germline, CDR1 is MDHEN and CDR2 SYDVKM. The CDR3 DNA reads TGTGCCAGCAGTTTATTCACCGGCGAGACCCAGTACTTC. This translates into CASSLFTGETQYF.

J is TRBJ1-2 and V is TRBV30; possibly TRBD1 for D (5 bases). Germline-derived CDR1 and CDR2 are GTSNPN and SVGIG (reference sequence). Trimming removed 2 bases from V and 9 bases from J, with 13 bases in between. The CDR3 sequence is 12 residues long. CDR3 bases: TGTGCCTGGAGTCCCCGGGACCGAAGCTACACCTTC. Residues: CAWSPRDRSYTF.

This clonotype was seen at least ten times. This sequence joins TRBV27 and TRBJ1-1; TRBD1 matches 7 bases. The CDR3 runs 13 residues. V lost 7 bases to trimming and J lost 1 base; unmatched junction nucleotides: 3. Germline CDR1 is MNHEY and CDR2 is SMNVEV (reference sequence). The CDR3 protein is CASTGQANTEAFF. The CDR3 nucleotides read TGTGCCAGCACAGGACAGGCGAACACTGAAGCTTTCTTT.

This sequence joins TRBV3-1 and TRBJ2-5, with TRBD1 matching 8 bases. V was pared by 3 bases and J by 4 bases, with 13 bases of the junction left unmatched. This CDR3 region has 17 residues. Germline V gene sequence: CDR1 LGHDT, CDR2 YNNKEL (reference sequence). This CDR3 reads CASSQQLPRGLGETQYF. DNA of the CDR3: TGTGCCAGCAGCCAGCAGCTCCCCAGGGGGCTAGGAGAGACCCAGTACTTC.

This clonotype was observed at least ten times. The V call is TRBV20-1, the J call TRBJ2-5, with a tentative D call TRBD2 (7 bases). The CDR3 has 15 amino acids. The V and J ends lost 6 bases and 5 bases respectively, with 22 bases between them. Germline V lookup: CDR1 DFQATT, CDR2 SNEGSKA (reference sequence). The CDR3 DNA is TGCAGTGCGAACCCCGGGTGGGGGGGCGAGGAGACCCAGTACTTC. As protein: CSANPGWGGEETQYF.

A single count supports this clonotype. An end of the junction does not agree with germline; a read error may underlie this. The genes are TRBV7-9 and TRBJ2-2, with TRBD2 matching 9 bases. This CDR3 has 15 amino acids. Germline values: CDR1 SEHNR, CDR2 FQNEAQ (reference sequence). CDR3 protein: CASRVAGANSGELFF. The DNA for the CDR3 is TGTGCCAGCAGGGTAGCGGGAGCGAACTCCGGGGAGCTGTTTTTT.

In this sample, this clonotype turned up a few times. The chain combines TRBV7-7 with TRBJ2-5; a possible D gene is TRBD2 (5 bases). The V end lost 5 bases, the J end lost 1 base, and 14 bases lay between the germline ends. Germline CDR1 SSHAT, CDR2 FNYEAQ (reference sequence). The CDR3 contains 15 residues. The CDR3 sequence is CASSAEGLPQETQYF. In nucleotides, the CDR3 is TGTGCCAGCAGCGCTGAGGGTCTCCCCCAAGAGACCCAGTACTTC.

This clonotype occurred many times. The CDR3 loop reads CASSLARTNTGELFF. The CDR3 nucleotides are TGTGCCAGCAGTCTCGCTCGAACGAACACCGGGGAGCTGTTTTTT. The chain has TRBV27 and TRBJ2-2; D remains ambiguous. V dropped 5 bases and J dropped 0 bases, with 10 bases sitting between them. CDR3 size: 15 residues. Germline CDR1 is MNHEY and CDR2 is SMNVEV (reference sequence).

The rearrangement joins TRBV30 to TRBJ1-1, with D possibly matching TRBD1 (5 bases). V lost 2 bases to trimming and J lost 5 bases, with 15 bases between them. This CDR3 spans 14 amino acids. CDR1 is GTSNPN, CDR2 SVGIG, per germline (reference sequence). Written as DNA, the CDR3 is TGTGCCTGGAGTCGGGTGGGGGGAGGGACTGAAGCTTTCTTT. The encoded protein is CAWSRVGGGTEAFF.

This clonotype appeared many times. The rearrangement links TRBV7-2 to TRBJ2-1; a possible D gene is TRBD2 (6 bases). The germline V gene has CDR1 SGHTA and CDR2 FQGNSA. The V end was cut by 1 base, the J end by 4 bases, with 17 bases between. There are 17 residues in the CDR3. In DNA, the CDR3 is TGTGCCAGCAGCTTAGGGGGGGACCGAGCGGGTTACAATGAGCAGTTCTTC. This translates into CASSLGGDRAGYNEQFF.

V and J are TRBV7-6 and TRBJ2-3, with D possibly being TRBD2 (6 bases). Deletions cut 1 base from V and 4 bases from J, with 12 bases between. The CDR3 covers 15 residues. Germline V gene data show CDR1 as SGHVS and CDR2 as FNYEAQ. The CDR3 region has the DNA TGTGCCAGCAGCTTAGGCGGGATAGCGGCAGATACGCAGTATTTT. Its translation is CASSLGGIAADTQYF.

This clonotype appeared many times. This chain joins TRBV5-1 and TRBJ2-1; the D call may be TRBD1 or TRBD2 (5 bases each). The germline V gene encodes CDR1 SGHRS and CDR2 YFSETQ. Trimming removed 0 bases from V and 5 bases from J, with 9 bases in between. The CDR3 has 14 amino acids. The CDR3 sequence is CASSLARGHNEQFF. Here the CDR3 DNA reads TGCGCCAGCAGCTTGGCTCGGGGCCACAATGAGCAGTTCTTC. Together with reference TRBV5-1 and TRBJ2-1, the CDR3 gives the full variable domain: KAGVTQTPRYLIKTRGQQVTLSCSPISGHRSVSWYQQTPGQGLQFLFEYFSETQRNKGNFPGRFSGRQFSNSRSEMNVSTLELGDSALYLCASSLARGHNEQFFGPGTRLTVL.

This clonotype was counted at least ten times. V and J are TRBV12-3 or TRBV12-4 and TRBJ1-1; tentatively, D is TRBD1 (6 bases). The CDR3 is 14 amino acids. V lost 6 bases, J lost 6 bases, and 17 bases lay in between. CDR3 region: CASRYYTGGPEAFF. The CDR3 bases are TGTGCCAGCAGATACTATACCGGGGGCCCTGAAGCTTTCTTT.

This clonotype was counted ten times or more. The rearrangement joins TRBV12-3 or TRBV12-4 to TRBJ2-1; D might be TRBD1 (6 bases). V lost 9 bases and J lost 6, with 12 bases in between. The CDR3 loop spans 12 amino acids. The CDR3: CASMTGRNEQFF. The CDR3 bases are TGTGCCAGTATGACAGGCCGCAATGAGCAGTTCTTC.

This clonotype was seen at least ten times. J is TRBJ1-2 and V is TRBV3-1, with TRBD1 as a possible D gene (6 bases). Germline CDR1 and CDR2: LGHDT and YNNKEL (reference sequence). The CDR3 runs to 13 residues. The V gene lost 2 bases and the J gene lost 7 bases, with 11 bases spanning the gap. CDR3 DNA: TGTGCCAGCAGCCAATGGGGGCCGAGTGGCTACACCTTC. Translation: CASSQWGPSGYTF. The variable domain in full, with the rest retrieved from reference TRBV3-1 and TRBJ1-2, is DTAVSQTPKYLVTQMGNDKSIKCEQNLGHDTMYWYKQDSKKFLKIMFSYNNKELIINETVPNRFSPKSPDKAHLNLHINSLELGDSAVYFCASSQWGPSGYTFGSGTRLTVV.

This clonotype was seen many times. As DNA, the CDR3 is TGTGCCAGCAGCCCTCGGGAGGAAAAACTGTTTTTT. Protein: CASSPREEKLFF. The V call is TRBV4-2, the J call TRBJ1-4, with D uncertain. Germline V gene lookup returns CDR1 LGHNA and CDR2 YNFKEQ. The CDR3 contains 12 residues. The V end lost 4 bases, the J end lost 8 bases, and 8 bases lay between the germline ends.